This T cell receptor beta chain was sequenced during a study of T cell clonality in common variable immunodeficiency. Control and CVID samples contributed equal amounts of genomic DNA. Sequencing used immunoSEQ multiplex PCR; TCRdb keeps in-frame clones, though not all of them. The sample holds approximately 44,000 clones, and no clone turns up only once. Notes on the study in general: Common variable immunodeficiency TCR beta sequences reportedly had fewer deletions and N-nucleotide insertions.

The junction had 2 bases not matched to a gene; V was cut back by 0 bases and J by 8 bases. From germline, CDR1 is SGHTA and CDR2 FQGTGA. The CDR3 runs to 15 residues. Each donor provided 5 to 8 ml of heparinized whole blood. This clone was observed many times. Its specificity is unknown. The sequence runs out 3 residues before the end of the CDR3; the remainder is reconstructed from the germline J gene. The chain is built from TRBV7-3 and TRBJ2-1; 12 bases are a match to TRBD1. The sequencing sample was made of peripheral blood mononuclear cells. This sequence was found in a person aged 18-70 years in good health. Partial CDR3 DNA: TGTGCCAGCAGCTTAACGGGACAGGGGGCGTATGAG. It codes for CASSLTGQGAYE. The complete CDR3 sequence is CASSLTGQGAYEQFF.